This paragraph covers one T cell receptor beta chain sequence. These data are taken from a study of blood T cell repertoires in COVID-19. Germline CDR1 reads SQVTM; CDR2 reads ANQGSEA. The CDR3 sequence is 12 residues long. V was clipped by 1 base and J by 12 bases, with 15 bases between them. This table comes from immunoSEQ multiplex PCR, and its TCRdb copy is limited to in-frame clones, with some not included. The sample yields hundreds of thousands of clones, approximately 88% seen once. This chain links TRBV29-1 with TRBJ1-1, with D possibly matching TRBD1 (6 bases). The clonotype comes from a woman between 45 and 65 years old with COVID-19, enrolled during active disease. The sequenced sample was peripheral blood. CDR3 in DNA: TGCAGCGTTGAAGTGGCAGGGGAAACGTCTTTCTTT. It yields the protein CSVEVAGETSFF. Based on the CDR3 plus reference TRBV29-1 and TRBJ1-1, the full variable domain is SAVISQKPSRDICQRGTSLTIQCQVDSQVTMMFWYRQQPGQSLTLIATANQGSEATYESGFVIDKFPISRPNLTFSTLTVSNMSPEDSSIYLCSVEVAGETSFFGQGTRLTVV.